These T cell receptor beta chains were read from a single sample in a study of OX40 agonist ivuxolimab in advanced cancers. Assay used: immunoSEQ multiplex PCR; TCRdb lists only in-frame clones, some missing. The sample lists about 46,000 clones; 90% to 95% were seen once. The sequencing used CD4+ or CD8+ T cells sorted from blood, collected in a trial of the OX40 agonist ivuxolimab. Every receptor here comes from an adult with an advanced solid tumor such as melanoma, head and neck, liver or kidney cancer. The CDR3 runs from the conserved cysteine through the conserved F or W. Each record gives: CDR3 protein, clone size, V gene, J gene. The size entry is marked missing in some rows and otherwise reads once, few, many or a size class.

CDR3aa: CASSPALGGLGEKLFF
abundance: .
v_gene: TRBV7-6
j_gene: TRBJ1-4

CDR3aa: CASSLVDRPTEAFF
abundance: once
v_gene: TRBV11-2
j_gene: TRBJ1-1

CDR3aa: CASSLVMAATNEKLFF
abundance: .
v_gene: TRBV7-9
j_gene: TRBJ1-4

CDR3aa: CASSLGGGETQYF
abundance: .
v_gene: TRBV13
j_gene: TRBJ2-5

CDR3aa: CASRIGRGSYEQYF
abundance: .
v_gene: TRBV28
j_gene: TRBJ2-7

CDR3aa: CASRLGSGNTIYF
abundance: once
v_gene: TRBV19
j_gene: TRBJ1-3

CDR3aa: CASSPLQGPLLSNYNEQFF
abundance: .
v_gene: TRBV9
j_gene: TRBJ2-1

CDR3aa: CASSPSVGGPQHF
abundance: few
v_gene: TRBV7-3
j_gene: TRBJ1-5

CDR3aa: CASSPPTGSLSNQPQHF
abundance: .
v_gene: TRBV18
j_gene: TRBJ1-5

CDR3aa: CASSLAWNTVTDTQYF
abundance: .
v_gene: TRBV7-2
j_gene: TRBJ2-3

CDR3aa: CASTSTGELFF
abundance: few
v_gene: TRBV7-2
j_gene: TRBJ2-2

CDR3aa: CASSLTRDRGSYEQYF
abundance: .
v_gene: TRBV13
j_gene: TRBJ2-7

CDR3aa: CAWDRTGLVEAFF
abundance: .
v_gene: TRBV30
j_gene: TRBJ1-1

CDR3aa: CASSRGTVWGYTF
abundance: .
v_gene: TRBV28
j_gene: TRBJ1-2

CDR3aa: CASSSGGTGELFF
abundance: .
v_gene: TRBV27
j_gene: TRBJ2-2

CDR3aa: CAILSGTSGGSSYNEQFF
abundance: once
v_gene: TRBV10-3
j_gene: TRBJ2-1

CDR3aa: CASSLLPGEQETQYF
abundance: .
v_gene: TRBV4-1
j_gene: TRBJ2-5

CDR3aa: CASSSPTVGGPGETQYF
abundance: .
v_gene: TRBV5-1
j_gene: TRBJ2-5

CDR3aa: CASSQSGDAGYNEQFF
abundance: once
v_gene: TRBV13
j_gene: TRBJ2-1

CDR3aa: CASSGGGATDTQYF
abundance: .
v_gene: TRBV6-4
j_gene: TRBJ2-3

CDR3aa: CASSVGSYNEQFF
abundance: .
v_gene: TRBV19
j_gene: TRBJ2-1

CDR3aa: CASSQERRLDSNEQFF
abundance: .
v_gene: TRBV4-1
j_gene: TRBJ2-1

CDR3aa: CASSQDPSGSDTQYF
abundance: .
v_gene: TRBV4-3
j_gene: TRBJ2-3

CDR3aa: CASSPGTGVAGELFF
abundance: .
v_gene: TRBV7-8
j_gene: TRBJ2-2

CDR3aa: CASSYLEGLAYNEQFF
abundance: .
v_gene: TRBV6-5
j_gene: TRBJ2-1

CDR3aa: CASSETGDGTGELFF
abundance: medium-sized
v_gene: TRBV6-4
j_gene: TRBJ2-2

CDR3aa: CASRLTGGDYNEQFF
abundance: .
v_gene: TRBV27
j_gene: TRBJ2-1

CDR3aa: CASSSRTGGYTGELFF
abundance: .
v_gene: TRBV7-9
j_gene: TRBJ2-2

CDR3aa: CASSIFLGREAFF
abundance: .
v_gene: TRBV19
j_gene: TRBJ1-1

CDR3aa: CASSEEPWSNQPQHF
abundance: .
v_gene: TRBV2
j_gene: TRBJ1-5

CDR3aa: CASSSSSPGEQYF
abundance: .
v_gene: TRBV7-9
j_gene: TRBJ2-7

CDR3aa: CASRETGRVEEQYF
abundance: once
v_gene: TRBV10-1
j_gene: TRBJ2-7

CDR3aa: CATPNSGTENTGELFF
abundance: .
v_gene: TRBV28
j_gene: TRBJ2-2

CDR3aa: CASRRGESGDGYTF
abundance: medium-sized
v_gene: TRBV7-8
j_gene: TRBJ1-2

CDR3aa: CASGQGLTYEQYF
abundance: .
v_gene: TRBV2
j_gene: TRBJ2-7

CDR3aa: CASRDQTLNEQFF
abundance: few
v_gene: TRBV27
j_gene: TRBJ2-1

CDR3aa: CASSAGTDNYGYTF
abundance: .
v_gene: TRBV6-5
j_gene: TRBJ1-2

CDR3aa: CATSLERWREDYTEAFF
abundance: .
v_gene: TRBV15
j_gene: TRBJ1-1

CDR3aa: CASRKAGVGYEQYF
abundance: .
v_gene: TRBV27
j_gene: TRBJ2-7

CDR3aa: CASSTHTGTLNNEQFF
abundance: .
v_gene: TRBV9
j_gene: TRBJ2-1

CDR3aa: CASRTSGSSYEQYF
abundance: .
v_gene: TRBV5-4
j_gene: TRBJ2-7

CDR3aa: CASSHIDSGYGYTF
abundance: .
v_gene: TRBV4-3
j_gene: TRBJ1-2

CDR3aa: CASSPETRLWGYTF
abundance: .
v_gene: TRBV7-9
j_gene: TRBJ1-2

CDR3aa: CASSFGQNTEAFF
abundance: .
v_gene: TRBV27
j_gene: TRBJ1-1

CDR3aa: CASSVAPVGGSYNEQFF
abundance: .
v_gene: TRBV9
j_gene: TRBJ2-1

CDR3aa: CASSQSAGRLTEAFF
abundance: .
v_gene: TRBV16
j_gene: TRBJ1-1

CDR3aa: CASSRIFTDTQYF
abundance: .
v_gene: TRBV19
j_gene: TRBJ2-3

CDR3aa: CASSVVPGTDSYGEQFF
abundance: .
v_gene: TRBV9
j_gene: TRBJ2-1

CDR3aa: CASSLSPGQGGNEQFF
abundance: .
v_gene: TRBV7-6
j_gene: TRBJ2-1

CDR3aa: CASSAGIHMNTEAFF
abundance: .
v_gene: TRBV4-1
j_gene: TRBJ1-1

CDR3aa: CSVVGGLDGYTF
abundance: .
v_gene: TRBV29-1
j_gene: TRBJ1-2

CDR3aa: CASSLGGSYEQYF
abundance: .
v_gene: TRBV28
j_gene: TRBJ2-7

CDR3aa: CASSKTGGSYNEQFF
abundance: .
v_gene: TRBV19
j_gene: TRBJ2-1

CDR3aa: CASSYVGGGELFF
abundance: .
v_gene: TRBV6-6
j_gene: TRBJ2-2

CDR3aa: CASSWGIGGEETQYF
abundance: .
v_gene: TRBV7-9
j_gene: TRBJ2-5

CDR3aa: CASSQGGPNQPQHF
abundance: .
v_gene: TRBV4-1
j_gene: TRBJ1-5